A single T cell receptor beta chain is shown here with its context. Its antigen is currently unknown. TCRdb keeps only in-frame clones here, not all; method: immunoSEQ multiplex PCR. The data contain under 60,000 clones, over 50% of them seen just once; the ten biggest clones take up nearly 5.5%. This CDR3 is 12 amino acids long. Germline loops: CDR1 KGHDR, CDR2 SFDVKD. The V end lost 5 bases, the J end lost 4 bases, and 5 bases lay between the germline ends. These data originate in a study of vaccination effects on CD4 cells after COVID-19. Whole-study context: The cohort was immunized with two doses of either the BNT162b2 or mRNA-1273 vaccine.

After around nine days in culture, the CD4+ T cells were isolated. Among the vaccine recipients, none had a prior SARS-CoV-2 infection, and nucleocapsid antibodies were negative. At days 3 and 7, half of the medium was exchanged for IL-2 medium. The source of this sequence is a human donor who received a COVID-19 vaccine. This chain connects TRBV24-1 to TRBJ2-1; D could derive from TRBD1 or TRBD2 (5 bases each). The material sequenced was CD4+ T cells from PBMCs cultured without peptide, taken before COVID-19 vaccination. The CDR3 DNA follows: TGTGCCACCAGTGGGGGGTACAATGAGCAGTTCTTC. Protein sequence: CATSGGYNEQFF.